Each of the 5 T cell receptor beta chains below was sequenced from the same sample in a study of control samples from healthy donors and cancer patients. The data were produced by immunoSEQ multiplex PCR, yet TCRdb's version contains in-frame clones alone and is incomplete. The sample carries about 49,000 clones, 86% recorded once. Specimen: PBMCs. Receptors originate from a woman in her fifties or sixties with lung cancer.

The chain combines TRBV10-3 with TRBJ2-1; 7 nucleotides line up with TRBD2. The CDR3 covers 14 residues. Germline CDR1 and CDR2: ENHRY and SYGVKD. Trimming cost V 3 bases and J 7 bases; bases outside gene matches: 6. The CDR3 region is CAISDSSGGNEQFF. The CDR3 bases are TGTGCCATCAGTGATAGCTCCGGGGGGAATGAGCAGTTCTTC.

V usage is TRBV27 and J usage is TRBJ1-6; 7 bases align to TRBD1. Germline V CDR1 and CDR2: MNHEY, SMNVEV (reference sequence). The CDR3 consists of 17 residues. The J segment lost 9 bases and the V segment lost 6 bases, leaving 17 bases of the junction unmatched. The CDR3 spells CASRYQTGLRRSSPLHF. DNA for the CDR3: TGTGCCAGCAGGTATCAGACAGGGCTCCGGCGTAGTTCACCCCTCCACTTT.

The J gene is TRBJ1-5, the V gene TRBV28, with D unclear. The CDR3 has 13 amino acids. V was pared by 5 bases and J by 5 bases, with 10 bases between. The germline V gene encodes CDR1 MDHEN and CDR2 SYDVKM. CDR3 loop: CASSPLVYQPQHF. The CDR3 DNA is TGTGCCAGCAGTCCATTAGTTTATCAGCCCCAGCATTTT.

CDR3 residues: CASSLGGGYTF. Here the CDR3 DNA reads TGTGCCAGCAGCTTAGGAGGCGGCTACACCTTC. This chain joins TRBV11-2 and TRBJ1-2; D unclear. Trimming removed 1 base at V and 8 bases at J, with 5 bases between. Germline CDR1 is SGHAT and CDR2 is FQNNGV. The CDR3 contains 11 residues.

CDR3 nucleotides: TGTGCCAGCAGTTTGGGACAGGGGAGCGGCTACACCTTC. Translated, it gives CASSLGQGSGYTF. V and J are TRBV12-3 or TRBV12-4 and TRBJ1-2; 10 positions match TRBD1. Trimming cost V 3 bases and J 8 bases; bases outside gene matches: 3. This CDR3 has 13 residues.